This T cell receptor beta chain was sequenced in a study of regulatory T cells in long-lasting Graves disease (TCRdb year 2021). Broadly, across the study: In the newly diagnosed Graves' disease group, patients had been taking antithyroid drugs for less than 3 months. A total of roughly 35 samples underwent TCR sequencing: some 13 from persistent and around 20 from newly diagnosed Graves' disease patients. Persistent Graves' disease patients were compared with newly diagnosed Graves' disease patients by peripheral blood TCR sequencing and RNA sequencing. The study was conducted in China and was registered as a clinical trial. What the authors observed across the whole study: The authors noted that the small sample size was a limitation that may lower accuracy. Because the primary lesion, thyroid tissue, could not be accessed, the study looked at peripheral blood alone. Compared with newly diagnosed patients, patients with persistent Graves' disease had lower TCR Shannon entropy and fewer highly expanded clones, which suggests clonal expansion. Persistent disease showed preferential use of TRBV28, TRBJ1-2 and TRBJ2-5, whereas newly diagnosed disease favored TRBV20-1 and TRBJ2-1. More public clonotypes were shared among persistent patients (more than 2,500) than among newly diagnosed patients (more than 900). Only the TCR beta chain was sequenced and analyzed.

The time point label, as the study defines it: newly diagnosed GD, antithyroid drugs for less than 3 months. RNA was extracted from PBMCs in TRIzol for both TCR sequencing and RNA sequencing. Graves' disease was diagnosed according to American Thyroid Association guidelines. Recruitment of patients was carried out at an endocrinology department in Xi'an, China. From each patient, nine milliliters of peripheral blood was collected into an EDTA anticoagulant tube. Ficoll Paque Plus density gradient separation was used to isolate PBMCs, and no further T cell sorting was done. An Agilent 2100 Bioanalyzer and agarose gel were used to assess RNA quality, and a NanoDrop 2000 was used to measure RNA concentration. About this clonotype itself: Its antigen is currently not known. A much larger clone lies one base from this, so it may be a read error.

Library prep was done by multiplex PCR. The instrument was an Illumina HiSeq 4000. To build TCR beta libraries, CDR3 regions were amplified by Arm-PCR using iRepertoire HTBI primers. Gel purification was performed on PCR products prior to sequencing. Concerning the study's data processing: A total of 62 TRBV and more than twelve TRBJ segments were identified across samples and were used for gene usage analysis of CDR3 amino acid clonotypes. COPE and FqMerger were used to merge the filtered high-quality paired reads into contigs. BLAST was used to align contigs to the IMGT TRBV, TRBD and TRBJ reference genes, and CDR3 was defined following IMGT. Any clonotype with a frequency above 0.1% was counted as a highly expanded clone. Shannon entropy served as the measure of repertoire diversity, while the Gini coefficient captured V-J evenness. Clonotypes shared by more than one individual were considered public. The raw public reads went through TCRdb reprocessing: fastp at Q25, MiXCR clone calling, in-frame beta chains kept. Records with the same CDR3 protein are collapsed into one entry carrying the most frequent genes and DNA. TCRdb's processing, not the authors', yielded these V and J calls. The sample profile shows about 540,000 distinct CDR3 sequences; approximately 12% of them were found once. The ten largest clones take up roughly a tenth of the sample.

Clipping removes 10 bases from V and 7 bases from J, with 15 as the unmatched junction base count. The CDR3 sequence holds 15 residues, the cysteine and phenylalanine included. The sequence is cut down to CDR3 DNA, 45 bases in frame from base 1. The same data also went into a second study, on T cells in Graves' hyperthyroidism and ophthalmopathy. Reported in the second study: Graves' hyperthyroidism was defined as stable when no progression to ophthalmopathy occurred over 18 months of follow-up. The hyperthyroidism patients were between 18 and 65 years old and newly diagnosed, with a disease duration of less than 2 months. The study excluded patients with uncontrolled infections, other autoimmune diseases, pregnancy or lactation. Diagnoses were established on the basis of clinical symptoms, serum thyroxine and TRAb, thyroid ultrasound, and orbital computed tomography. The TCR CDR3 was subjected to a first round of RT-PCR using the HTBI primer set and the Qiagen OneStep RT-PCR kit. Most expanded thyroid clonotypes (frequency above 0.001) were also detected in blood, a finding suggesting that blood repertoires may reflect thyroid immune responses. A model built on a 13 V-J signature distinguished ophthalmopathy from stable hyperthyroidism, reaching around 90% sensitivity and 81.08% specificity in cross-validation and 80%/75% in testing. In validation, the model predicted progression to ophthalmopathy a median of roughly 6.2 months before onset, with around 70% sensitivity and nearly 75% specificity. To identify distinguishing TCR V-J signatures, a discovery cohort of some 100 patients was used, comprising 40 to 45 with Graves' ophthalmopathy and roughly 60 with stable Graves' hyperthyroidism. Prospective prediction of ophthalmopathy was tested in an independent validation cohort consisting of fewer than 20 hyperthyroidism patients and 15 or so patients who later progressed to ophthalmopathy. The 85 to 100 discovery patients were randomly split 7:3 into training and test sets. In addition, the study compared T-cell repertoires in thyroid tissue and in blood from roughly six Graves' hyperthyroidism patients. Once sampling was done, hyperthyroidism patients were given methimazole at a starting dose of 30 mg daily, whereas ophthalmopathy patients were given high-dose intravenous methylprednisolone. Libraries were constructed in a second round of multiplex PCR, after which size selection and purification were carried out. Sequencing of the libraries was done on an Illumina HiSeq2000 using paired-end 100 bp reads. SOAPnuke was used to process the raw data, removing reads that contained adapters or uncalled bases, had a mean Phred below 15, or lacked an exact match to the constant primer or identifier. High-quality paired reads were merged with COPE v1.2.5, and unique nucleotide sequences were defined as clonotypes. MiTCR v1.1 was used to align the clonotypes against IMGT TRBV, TRBD and TRBJ reference segments. The analysis was restricted to V-J combinations with a frequency above 0.0001, which together covered just over 99% of the repertoires. The TCS score was defined as F50 (clonal expansion) divided by E x V (chaos), with BLOSUM62-based TCRdist calculated between CDR3 peptides within each V-J. Welch's t-statistics and random forest reduced 500 to 650 V-J features to some 14, which were used in a naive Bayes classifier (R e1071). Sample size was not statistically predetermined, and investigators were not blinded to group allocation. According to the paper, TCR Vbeta CDR3 sequencing was carried out on 135 peripheral blood samples, which came from under 50 ophthalmopathy, 75 to 80 hyperthyroidism and approximately 17 progressor patients.

Sequenced here: peripheral blood mononuclear cells (PBMCs), sampled at new diagnosis, from a patient treated with antithyroid drugs. This sequence originates from a man aged 30 to 39 with Graves disease. Donor details come from another sample of the same person, matched by shared clones. Recombination linked TRBV12-3 or TRBV12-4 to TRBJ2-1, with 8 central nucleotides matching TRBD2. The sequence in DNA is TGTGCCAACAGCCCCACCCTACTAGCGGCGAATGAGCAGTTCTTC. Protein translation: CANSPTLLAANEQFF.